This passage covers 23 T cell receptor beta chains from one sample sequenced in a study of HIV-infected patients and healthy controls. All unsorted peripheral T cells were captured because whole blood was used without fractionation. Reverse transcription used about 510 ng RNA and constant-region primers for alpha and beta. Using multiplexing indices, alpha and beta chain libraries were generated apart by chain-specific third strand synthesis. Each CDR3 protein gets one entry after TCRdb re-called the 5' RACE reads with MiXCR. Of about 8,300 distinct CDR3 sequences listed, about a tenth are singletons. The source was blood, collected before antiretroviral therapy. The receptors originated from an adult with HIV infection.

This clonotype appeared many times. The gene calls are TRBV3-1 and TRBJ2-3; 10 nucleotides agree with TRBD2. Unmatched junction bases numbered 7, after V lost 4 bases and J lost 3 bases. This CDR3 has 16 residues. Per germline, CDR1 LGHDT and CDR2 YNNKEL (reference sequence). The CDR3 bases are TGTGCCAGCAGCCGAGCGGGAGGGCCTGAAACAGATACGCAGTATTTT. Protein: CASSRAGGPETDTQYF.

Ten or more counts support this clonotype. This chain connects TRBV29-1 to TRBJ2-2; 8 bases agree with TRBD2. Germline V gene lookup returns CDR1 SQVTM and CDR2 ANQGSEA. Germline trimming cut 7 bases from V and 7 bases from J; bases unmatched to any gene: 11. The length of the CDR3 is 14 residues. The CDR3 loop reads CSAGLAGDVGELFF. CDR3 DNA: TGCAGCGCAGGACTAGCCGGAGACGTCGGGGAGCTGTTTTTT.

By share of the sample, this clonotype is medium-sized. The V and J genes are TRBV10-3 and TRBJ1-1, with 7 bases identical to TRBD1. CDR1 is ENHRY, CDR2 SYGVKD, per germline. The CDR3 extends over 15 amino acids. V shed 0 bases, J shed 6 bases, and the junction held 7 bases outside the gene matches. This CDR3 reads CAISESRGQRAEAFF. CDR3 DNA: TGTGCCATCAGTGAGTCAAGGGGGCAAAGGGCTGAAGCTTTCTTT.

This chain uses TRBV19 with TRBJ2-1; 10 positions agree with TRBD1. The CDR3 is made up of 14 amino acids. Unmatched junction bases numbered 7, after V lost 7 bases and J lost 7 bases. Per germline, CDR1 LNHDA and CDR2 SQIVND (reference sequence). As DNA, the CDR3 is TGTGCCAGTAACCCCGGGACAGGGGTGAATGAGCAGTTCTTC. Amino acid sequence: CASNPGTGVNEQFF.

This clonotype was counted many times. The chain links TRBV12-3 or TRBV12-4 to TRBJ1-1; D unresolved. The CDR3 is 13 amino acids. With 3 bases removed from V and 5 bases from J, the gap between germline ends came to 10 bases. Here the CDR3 DNA reads TGTGCCAGCAGTTTGGACCAAGGGACTGAAGCTTTCTTT. Its protein is CASSLDQGTEAFF.

This clonotype was counted many times. The CDR3 loop reads CASSLGREQETQYF. In DNA form, the CDR3 reads TGTGCCAGCAGCTTGGGACGCGAGCAAGAGACCCAGTACTTC. The V and J genes are TRBV7-8 and TRBJ2-5; D is possibly TRBD1 or TRBD2 (5 bases each). Germline CDR1 is SGHVS and CDR2 is FQNEAQ. The CDR3 loop spans 14 amino acids. The ends were cut back, 3 bases at V and 2 bases at J, with 10 bases in the middle. The full variable domain, rest sourced from reference TRBV7-8 and TRBJ2-5, is GAGVSQSPRYKVAKRGQDVALRCDPISGHVSLFWYQQALGQGPEFLTYFQNEAQLDKSGLPSDRFFAERPEGSVSTLKIQRTQQEDSAVYLCASSLGREQETQYFGPGTRLLVL.

By share of the sample, this clonotype is large. The chain uses TRBV2 and TRBJ1-3, with D perhaps TRBD1 (6 bases). Germline V gene data show CDR1 as SNHLY and CDR2 as FYNNEI. V was clipped by 3 bases and J by 0 bases, with 27 bases between them. The CDR3 length is 21 residues. The CDR3 loop reads CASSERGFIGASSSSGNTIYF. In DNA form, the CDR3 reads TGTGCCAGCAGTGAGAGGGGGTTTATTGGAGCGTCGTCGAGCTCTGGAAACACCATATATTTT.

This clonotype came up many times. The chain is built from TRBV6-5 and TRBJ1-5; 7 bases are shared with TRBD1. The CDR3 sequence is 14 residues long. Germline V CDR1 and CDR2: MNHEY, SVGAGI. V was clipped by 6 bases and J by 4 bases; unmatched bases: 6. In DNA, the CDR3 is TGTGCCAGCAGACCTTCAGGGGGGAATCAGCCCCAGCATTTT. Its protein product is CASRPSGGNQPQHF.

The genes are TRBV9 and TRBJ2-7; D is possibly TRBD1 (6 bases). The CDR3 totals 14 residues. Deletions cut 3 bases from V and 3 bases from J, with 13 bases between. CDR1 SGDLS and CDR2 YYNGEE come from the germline V gene. The CDR3 spells CASSEEGGNYEQYF. CDR3 bases: TGTGCCAGCAGCGAAGAAGGGGGAAACTACGAGCAGTACTTC.

This clonotype was picked up many times. The V call is TRBV27, the J call TRBJ2-1; D is ambiguous. V lost 7 bases and J lost 8, with 21 bases in between. The CDR3 is 15 amino acids. Germline CDR1 is MNHEY and CDR2 is SMNVEV (reference sequence). CDR3 loop: CASTLASSFTYEQFF. CDR3 DNA sequence: TGTGCCAGCACCCTTGCGTCCAGTTTTACCTATGAGCAGTTCTTC.

This clonotype was seen ten or more times. J is TRBJ2-7 and V is TRBV20-1, with 9 bases matching TRBD2. CDR3 length: 14 residues. V was pared by 1 base and J by 4 bases, with 5 bases of the junction left unmatched. Germline assignment: CDR1 DFQATT and CDR2 SNEGSKA (reference sequence). In nucleotides, the CDR3 is TGCAGTGCTAGAGTAGCGGGAGACCCTTACGAGCAGTACTTC. Translating it yields CSARVAGDPYEQYF.

The table lists this clonotype with many counts. The rearrangement links TRBV4-1 to TRBJ2-3; 8 bases agree with TRBD2. Germline V CDR1 and CDR2: MGHRA, YSYEKL. The CDR3 length is 16 residues. The trim removed 4 bases at V and 1 base at J, leaving 7 bases unmatched. CDR3 residues: CASSLVTSAGTDTQYF. The CDR3 coding sequence is TGCGCCAGCAGCCTCGTGACTAGCGCCGGCACAGATACGCAGTATTTT.

In this sample, this clonotype turned up many times. V usage is TRBV15 and J usage is TRBJ2-1; TRBD2 matches 10 bases. Per germline, CDR1 LNHNV and CDR2 YYDKDF (reference sequence). The V gene end was trimmed by 0 bases and the J gene end by 0 bases; junction bases not matched to a gene: 8. This CDR3 spans 19 amino acids. DNA for the CDR3: TGTGCCACCAGCAGAGATCTAGCGGGAGCCGTCAGCTCCTACAATGAGCAGTTCTTC. Translated: CATSRDLAGAVSSYNEQFF.

This clonotype has only a few counts. The chain combines TRBV2 with TRBJ2-4; D ambiguous. This CDR3 is built from 13 residues. CDR1 is SNHLY and CDR2 is FYNNEI in the germline V gene. Trimming removed 3 bases from V and 1 base from J, with 4 bases in between. CDR3 region: CASSDEAKNIQYF. The CDR3 nucleotides read TGTGCCAGCAGTGATGAGGCCAAAAACATTCAGTACTTC.

This clonotype is judged medium-sized. This rearrangement joins TRBV6-6 to TRBJ2-5; D is possibly TRBD1 (5 bases). Germline-derived CDR1 and CDR2 are MNHNY and SVGAGI (reference sequence). Trimming cost V 7 bases and J 1 base, with 19 bases left between them. The CDR3 is made up of 16 amino acids. In DNA form, the CDR3 reads TGTGCCAGCATCACAGGCCACTCTAGTGGCCAAGAGACCCAGTACTTC. This translates into CASITGHSSGQETQYF.

This clonotype qualifies as large (0.1 to 1%). The genes are TRBV29-1 and TRBJ1-2; tentative D call: TRBD1 (5 bases). V lost 3 bases to trimming and J lost 6 bases, with 11 bases between them. CDR1 is SQVTM and CDR2 is ANQGSEA in the germline V gene. The CDR3 is 12 residues long. CDR3 protein: CSVDAGRDGYTF. In nucleotides, the CDR3 is TGCAGCGTTGATGCGGGCAGGGATGGCTACACCTTC. The whole variable domain, remainder taken from reference TRBV29-1 and TRBJ1-2, is SAVISQKPSRDICQRGTSLTIQCQVDSQVTMMFWYRQQPGQSLTLIATANQGSEATYESGFVIDKFPISRPNLTFSTLTVSNMSPEDSSIYLCSVDAGRDGYTFGSGTRLTVV.

This clonotype appeared many times. The gene calls are TRBV7-2 and TRBJ2-3, with 11 bases fitting TRBD2. V shed 5 bases, J shed 4 bases, and the junction held 14 bases outside the gene matches. The CDR3 consists of 18 residues. Germline V gene lookup returns CDR1 SGHTA and CDR2 FQGNSA. The CDR3 is CASSLPISGGAFADTQYF. The DNA of the CDR3 is TGTGCCAGCAGCCTCCCGATTAGCGGGGGGGCCTTCGCAGATACGCAGTATTTT.

The gene calls are TRBV29-1 and TRBJ2-1; D is perhaps TRBD1 (5 bases). Germline V gives CDR1 SQVTM, CDR2 ANQGSEA. There are 14 residues in the CDR3. Trimming took 6 bases from V and 5 from J, leaving 17 bases between them. In nucleotides, the CDR3 is TGCAGCGTCCCCGGCCCTCAGGGAAACAATGAGCAGTTCTTC. Protein product: CSVPGPQGNNEQFF.

The chain joins TRBV28 to TRBJ2-1; 9 bases align to TRBD2. The CDR3 loop spans 17 amino acids. V was clipped by 5 bases and J by 9 bases; unmatched bases: 17. Germline CDR1 MDHEN, CDR2 SYDVKM. The CDR3 reads CASSNPFSGLASGEQFF. The CDR3 DNA sequence: TGTGCCAGCAGTAACCCATTTTCCGGACTAGCGAGCGGTGAGCAGTTCTTC.

This clonotype was counted many times. The chain couples TRBV20-1 to TRBJ1-4; 10 bases align to TRBD1. Germline loops: CDR1 DFQATT, CDR2 SNEGSKA (reference sequence). This CDR3 region has 13 residues. Trimming took 6 bases from V and 8 from J; bases not matched to a gene: 6. The CDR3 is CSAPGQGHEKLFF. The CDR3 nucleotides read TGCAGTGCCCCGGGACAGGGGCACGAAAAACTGTTTTTT.

This chain links TRBV25-1 with TRBJ1-5, with D tentatively TRBD1 (6 bases). Per the germline V gene, CDR1 is MGHDK and CDR2 is SYGVNS. Trimming shortened V by 4 bases and J by 11 bases, and 9 bases separated the two germline ends. The CDR3 has 11 amino acids. The chain's CDR3 is CASSAGQTQHF. In DNA form, the CDR3 reads TGTGCCAGCAGTGCCGGACAGACCCAGCATTTT. The whole variable domain, filled in from reference TRBV25-1 and TRBJ1-5, reads EADIYQTPRYLVIGTGKKITLECSQTMGHDKMYWYQQDPGMELHLIHYSYGVNSTEKGDLSSESTVSRIRTEHFPLTLESARPSHTSQYLCASSAGQTQHFGDGTRLSIL.

This clonotype was seen repeatedly, ten times or more. CDR3 nucleotide sequence: TGTGCCAGTACCGCGGGGGGCTATAGCAATCAGCCCCAGCATTTT. Amino acids: CASTAGGYSNQPQHF. The chain joins TRBV19 to TRBJ1-5, with D perhaps matching TRBD1 (6 bases). The CDR3 extends over 15 amino acids. CDR1 LNHDA and CDR2 SQIVND come from the germline V gene (reference sequence). Trimming pared 7 bases from V and 0 bases from J, leaving 13 bases between.

In its sample, this clonotype was seen many times. The chain links TRBV9 to TRBJ2-2; no reliable D call. The V end lost 3 bases, the J end lost 6 bases, and 3 bases lay between the germline ends. Germline-derived CDR1 and CDR2 are SGDLS and YYNGEE. The CDR3 sequence is 11 residues long. The CDR3 nucleotides read TGTGCCAGCAGCGCGGCCGGGGAGCTGTTTTTT. This gives the protein CASSAAGELFF.